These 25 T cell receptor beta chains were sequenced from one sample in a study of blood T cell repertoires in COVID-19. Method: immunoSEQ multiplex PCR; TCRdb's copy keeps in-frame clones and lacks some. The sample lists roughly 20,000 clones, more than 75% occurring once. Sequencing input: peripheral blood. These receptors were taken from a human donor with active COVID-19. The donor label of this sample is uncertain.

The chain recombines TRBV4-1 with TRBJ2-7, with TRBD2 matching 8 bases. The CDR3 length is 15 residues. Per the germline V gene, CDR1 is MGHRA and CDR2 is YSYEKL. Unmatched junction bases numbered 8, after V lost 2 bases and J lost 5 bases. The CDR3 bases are TGCGCCAGCAGCCAAAGCGGGAGCGGTGGCGACGAGCAGTACTTC. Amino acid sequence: CASSQSGSGGDEQYF.

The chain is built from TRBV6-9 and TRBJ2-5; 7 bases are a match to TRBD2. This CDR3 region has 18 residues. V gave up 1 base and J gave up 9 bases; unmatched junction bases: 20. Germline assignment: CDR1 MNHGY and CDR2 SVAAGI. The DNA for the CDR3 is TGTGCCAGCAGTTATTGGGGGTTTCGAGCGGGGAGATGGGTGGCCCAGTACTTC. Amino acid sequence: CASSYWGFRAGRWVAQYF.

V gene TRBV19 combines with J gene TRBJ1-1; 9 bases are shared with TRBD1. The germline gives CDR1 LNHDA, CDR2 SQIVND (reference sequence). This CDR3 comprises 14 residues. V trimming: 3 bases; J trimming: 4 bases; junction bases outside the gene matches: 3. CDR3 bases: TGTGCCAGTAGTATCCTGACAGGGGGCACTGAAGCTTTCTTT. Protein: CASSILTGGTEAFF.

CDR3 coding DNA: TGTGCCAGCAAGCTAGCGATATCCTACGAGCAGTACTTC. This translates into CASKLAISYEQYF. The rearrangement uses TRBV2 and TRBJ2-7, with TRBD2 as a possible D gene (6 bases). The CDR3 spans 13 residues. Trimming stripped 7 bases from V and 1 base from J, with 11 bases between. Germline-derived CDR1 and CDR2 are SNHLY and FYNNEI.

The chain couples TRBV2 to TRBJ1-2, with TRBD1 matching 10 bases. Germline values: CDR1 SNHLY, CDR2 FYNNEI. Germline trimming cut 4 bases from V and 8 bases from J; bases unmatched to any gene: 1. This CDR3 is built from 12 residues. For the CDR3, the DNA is TGTGCCAGCAGTGTGGGACAGGGGGGCTACACCTTC. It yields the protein CASSVGQGGYTF. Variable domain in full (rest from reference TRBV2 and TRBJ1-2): EPEVTQTPSHQVTQMGQEVILRCVPISNHLYFYWYRQILGQKVEFLVSFYNNEISEKSEIFDDQFSVERPDGSNFTLKIRSTKLEDSAMYFCASSVGQGGYTFGSGTRLTVV.

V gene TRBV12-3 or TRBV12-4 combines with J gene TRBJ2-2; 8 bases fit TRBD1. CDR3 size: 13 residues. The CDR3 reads CDPKDRGVGELFF. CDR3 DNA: TGTGACCCAAAAGACAGGGGAGTCGGGGAGCTGTTTTTT.

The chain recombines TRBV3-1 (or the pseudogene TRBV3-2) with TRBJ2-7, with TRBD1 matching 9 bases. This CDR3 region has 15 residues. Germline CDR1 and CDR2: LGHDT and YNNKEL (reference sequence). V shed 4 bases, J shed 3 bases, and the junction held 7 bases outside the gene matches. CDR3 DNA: TGTGCCAGCAGCCTCTCCCGGACAGGGGACTACGAGCAGTACTTC. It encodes CASSLSRTGDYEQYF.

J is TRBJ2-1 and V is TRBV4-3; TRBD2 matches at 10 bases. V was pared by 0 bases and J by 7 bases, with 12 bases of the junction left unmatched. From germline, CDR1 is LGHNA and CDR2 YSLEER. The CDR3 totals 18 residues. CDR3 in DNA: TGCGCCAGCAGCCAAGATGGAAGCGGGAGGGGTTTGGGGAATGAGCAGTTCTTC. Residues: CASSQDGSGRGLGNEQFF.

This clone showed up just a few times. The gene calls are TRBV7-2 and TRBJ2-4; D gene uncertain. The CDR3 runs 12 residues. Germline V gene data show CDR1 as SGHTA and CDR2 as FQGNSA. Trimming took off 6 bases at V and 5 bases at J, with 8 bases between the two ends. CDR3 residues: CASRLVENIQYF. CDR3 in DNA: TGTGCCAGCAGGCTAGTCGAAAACATTCAGTACTTC.

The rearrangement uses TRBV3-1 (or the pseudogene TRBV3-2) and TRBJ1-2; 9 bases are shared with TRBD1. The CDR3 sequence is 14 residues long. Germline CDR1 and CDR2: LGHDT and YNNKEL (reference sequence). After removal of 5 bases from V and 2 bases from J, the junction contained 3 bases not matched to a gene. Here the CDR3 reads CASSAGTGNYGYTF. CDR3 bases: TGTGCCAGCAGCGCAGGGACAGGGAACTATGGCTACACCTTC.

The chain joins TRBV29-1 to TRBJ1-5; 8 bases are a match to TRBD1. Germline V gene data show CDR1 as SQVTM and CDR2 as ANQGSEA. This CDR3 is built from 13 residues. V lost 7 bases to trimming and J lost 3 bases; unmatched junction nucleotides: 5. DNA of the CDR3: TGCAGCGGTGCGACAGGGGTCAATCAGCCCCAGCATTTT. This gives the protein CSGATGVNQPQHF.

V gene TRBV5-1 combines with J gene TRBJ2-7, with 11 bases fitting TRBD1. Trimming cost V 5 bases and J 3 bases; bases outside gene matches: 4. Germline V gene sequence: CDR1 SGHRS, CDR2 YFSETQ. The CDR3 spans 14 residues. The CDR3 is CASRSGTGGYEQYF. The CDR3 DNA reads TGCGCCAGCAGGTCCGGGACAGGGGGCTACGAGCAGTACTTC.

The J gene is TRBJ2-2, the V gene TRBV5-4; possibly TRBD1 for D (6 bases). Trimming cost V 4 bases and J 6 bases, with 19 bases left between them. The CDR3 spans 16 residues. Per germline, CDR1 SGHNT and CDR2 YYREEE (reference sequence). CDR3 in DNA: TGTGCCAGCAGCCCACAGGGTTTCCCCATCGCCGGGGAGCTGTTTTTT. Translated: CASSPQGFPIAGELFF.

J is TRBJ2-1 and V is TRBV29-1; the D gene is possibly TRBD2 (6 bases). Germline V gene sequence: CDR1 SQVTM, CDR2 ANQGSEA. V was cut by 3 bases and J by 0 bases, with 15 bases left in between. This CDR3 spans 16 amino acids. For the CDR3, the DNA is TGCAGCGTTGATTGGGGTAGCGGCAGCTCCTACAATGAGCAGTTCTTC. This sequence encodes CSVDWGSGSSYNEQFF.

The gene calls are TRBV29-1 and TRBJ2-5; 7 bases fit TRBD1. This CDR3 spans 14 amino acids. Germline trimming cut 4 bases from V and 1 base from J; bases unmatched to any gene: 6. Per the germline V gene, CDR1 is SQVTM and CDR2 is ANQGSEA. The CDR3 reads CSVARGQTQETQYF. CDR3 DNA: TGCAGCGTTGCAAGGGGACAGACCCAAGAGACCCAGTACTTC.

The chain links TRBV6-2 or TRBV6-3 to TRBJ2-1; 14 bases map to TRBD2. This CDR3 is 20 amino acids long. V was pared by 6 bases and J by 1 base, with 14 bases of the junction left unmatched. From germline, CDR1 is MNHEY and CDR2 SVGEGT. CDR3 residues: CASSPEPGLAGEGSYNEQFF. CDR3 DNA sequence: TGTGCCAGCAGCCCAGAACCGGGACTAGCGGGAGAGGGGTCCTACAATGAGCAGTTCTTC.

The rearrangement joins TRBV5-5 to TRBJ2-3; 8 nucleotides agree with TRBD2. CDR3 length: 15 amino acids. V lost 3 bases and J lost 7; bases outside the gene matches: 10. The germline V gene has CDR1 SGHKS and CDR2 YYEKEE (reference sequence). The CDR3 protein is CASSSRGLAVNTQYF. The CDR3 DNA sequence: TGTGCCAGCAGCTCCCGCGGACTAGCTGTTAATACGCAGTATTTT.

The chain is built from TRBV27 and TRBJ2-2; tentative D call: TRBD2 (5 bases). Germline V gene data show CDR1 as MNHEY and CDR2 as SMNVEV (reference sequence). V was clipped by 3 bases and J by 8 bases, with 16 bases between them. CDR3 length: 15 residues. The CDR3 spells CASSFLASSGGELFF. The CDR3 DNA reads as TGTGCCAGCAGTTTTCTTGCTAGCTCGGGAGGGGAGCTGTTTTTT.

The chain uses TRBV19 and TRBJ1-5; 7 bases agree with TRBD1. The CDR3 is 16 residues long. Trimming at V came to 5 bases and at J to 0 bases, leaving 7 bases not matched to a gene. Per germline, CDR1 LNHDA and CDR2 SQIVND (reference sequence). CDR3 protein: CASSGRTGVSNQPQHF. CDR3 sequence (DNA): TGTGCCAGTAGTGGGAGAACAGGGGTTAGCAATCAGCCCCAGCATTTT.

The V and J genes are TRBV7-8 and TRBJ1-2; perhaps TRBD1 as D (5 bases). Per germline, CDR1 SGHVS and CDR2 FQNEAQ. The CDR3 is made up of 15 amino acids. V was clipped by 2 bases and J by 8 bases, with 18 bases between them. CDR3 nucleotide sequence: TGTGCCAGCAGCTTAATCCCAGACGCCAACAGGGGCTACACCTTC. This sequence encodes CASSLIPDANRGYTF. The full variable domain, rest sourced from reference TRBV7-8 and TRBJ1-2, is GAGVSQSPRYKVAKRGQDVALRCDPISGHVSLFWYQQALGQGPEFLTYFQNEAQLDKSGLPSDRFFAERPEGSVSTLKIQRTQQEDSAVYLCASSLIPDANRGYTFGSGTRLTVV.

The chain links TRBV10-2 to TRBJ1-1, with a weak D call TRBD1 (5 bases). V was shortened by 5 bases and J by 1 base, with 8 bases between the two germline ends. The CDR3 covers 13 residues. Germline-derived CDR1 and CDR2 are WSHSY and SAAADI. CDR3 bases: TGCGCCAGCAGTCTCACAGGGAACACTGAAGCTTTCTTT. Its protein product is CASSLTGNTEAFF.

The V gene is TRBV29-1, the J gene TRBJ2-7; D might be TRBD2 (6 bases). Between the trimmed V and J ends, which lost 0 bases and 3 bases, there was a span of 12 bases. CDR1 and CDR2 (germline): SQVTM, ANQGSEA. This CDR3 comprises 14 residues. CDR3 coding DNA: TGCAGCGTTGAAGACCCACCCGGGAGCTACGAGCAGTACTTC. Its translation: CSVEDPPGSYEQYF.

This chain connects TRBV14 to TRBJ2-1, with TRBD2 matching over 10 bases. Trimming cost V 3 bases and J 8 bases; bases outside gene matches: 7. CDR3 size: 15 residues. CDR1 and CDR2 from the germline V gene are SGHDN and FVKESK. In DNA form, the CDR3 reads TGTGCCAGCAGCCACGGACTAGCGGCCCGCGATGAGCAGTTCTTC. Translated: CASSHGLAARDEQFF.

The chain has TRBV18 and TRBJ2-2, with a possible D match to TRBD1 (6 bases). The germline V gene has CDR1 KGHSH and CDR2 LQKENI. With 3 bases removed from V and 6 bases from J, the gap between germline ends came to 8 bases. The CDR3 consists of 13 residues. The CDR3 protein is CASSPEGAGELFF. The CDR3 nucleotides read TGTGCCAGCTCACCTGAGGGGGCCGGGGAGCTGTTTTTT. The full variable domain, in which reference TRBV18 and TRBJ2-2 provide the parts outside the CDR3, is NAGVMQNPRHLVRRRGQEARLRCSPMKGHSHVYWYRQLPEEGLKFMVYLQKENIIDESGMPKERFSAEFPKEGPSILRIQQVVRGDSAAYFCASSPEGAGELFFGEGSRLTVL.

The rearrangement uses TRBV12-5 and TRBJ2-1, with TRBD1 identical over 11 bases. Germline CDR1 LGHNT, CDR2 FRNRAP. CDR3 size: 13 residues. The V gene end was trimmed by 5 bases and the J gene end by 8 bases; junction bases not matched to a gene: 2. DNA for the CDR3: TGTGCTAGTGGTCCGGACAGGGGGCATGAGCAGTTCTTC. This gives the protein CASGPDRGHEQFF.